A single sample is the source of the 27 T cell receptor beta chains below, sequenced in a study of identical twins. From the 5' RACE reads, TCRdb called clonotypes with MiXCR, one entry per CDR3 protein. The sample shows 700,000 or so distinct CDR3 sequences, 20% to 25% of them seen only once. These data are also associated with another study on T cells expressing NK-cell markers.

Material: PBMCs. The receptors were gathered from a woman aged 18-29 years in good health.

The chain couples TRBV20-1 to TRBJ2-5; 9 bases are shared with TRBD2. After removal of 6 bases from V and 1 base from J, the junction contained 12 bases not matched to a gene. Germline-derived CDR1 and CDR2 are DFQATT and SNEGSKA (reference sequence). This CDR3 is built from 16 residues. In nucleotides, the CDR3 is TGCAGTGCCATCCCCGTACTACTAGCGGGCCAAGAGACCCAGTACTTC. Translating gives CSAIPVLLAGQETQYF.

The chain couples TRBV10-3 to TRBJ2-1; TRBD1 aligns across 10 bases. The CDR3 contains 16 residues. Germline V gives CDR1 ENHRY, CDR2 SYGVKD. The junction had 8 bases not matched to a gene; V was cut back by 3 bases and J by 6 bases. CDR3: CAISEAGTGVINEQFF. The CDR3 coding sequence is TGTGCCATCAGTGAAGCCGGGACAGGGGTCATCAATGAGCAGTTCTTC.

This clonotype was detected a few times. The V gene is TRBV6-1, the J gene TRBJ2-4; 7 bases are a match to TRBD1. Germline assignment: CDR1 MNHNS and CDR2 SASEGT. The V and J ends lost 5 bases and 8 bases, in that order; junction bases with no gene match: 9. The CDR3 has 14 residues. The CDR3 nucleotides are TGTGCCAGCAGTAATTTGGACAGGCTGGACATTCAGTACTTC. Residues: CASSNLDRLDIQYF.

The chain has TRBV12-3 or TRBV12-4 and TRBJ2-3; D gene uncertain. This CDR3 has 12 amino acids. Trimming took off 2 bases at V and 6 bases at J, with 6 bases between the two ends. The CDR3 nucleotides read TGTGCCAGCAGTTTACGCTGGGATACGCAGTATTTT. It yields the protein CASSLRWDTQYF.

This clonotype was observed a handful of times. The gene calls are TRBV7-9 and TRBJ1-1; 8 nucleotides match TRBD1. CDR3 length equals 14 residues. V lost 5 bases to trimming and J lost 1 base; unmatched junction nucleotides: 3. Germline CDR1 is SEHNR and CDR2 is FQNEAQ (reference sequence). The CDR3 region is CASSVQGGNTEAFF. CDR3 DNA: TGTGCCAGCAGCGTACAGGGGGGGAACACTGAAGCTTTCTTT.

This clonotype was seen more than once but under ten times. This chain uses TRBV7-6 with TRBJ2-5; D not certain. Germline values: CDR1 SGHVS, CDR2 FNYEAQ. The CDR3 extends over 14 amino acids. V shed 5 bases and J shed 2 bases, with 12 bases lying between them. The CDR3 DNA sequence: TGTGCCAGCAGCCCCACCGGGCGGCAAGAGACCCAGTACTTC. It translates to CASSPTGRQETQYF.

The V call is TRBV11-2, the J call TRBJ2-1; D perhaps matches TRBD2 (5 bases). CDR3 size: 20 residues. Germline V gives CDR1 SGHAT, CDR2 FQNNGV. The V and J ends lost 0 bases and 6 bases respectively, with 27 bases between them. For the CDR3, the DNA is TGTGCCAGCAGCTTAGACTCCCCCGATCTCCGCCACGAGGGTGGCAATGAGCAGTTCTTC. This sequence encodes CASSLDSPDLRHEGGNEQFF.

The chain has TRBV13 and TRBJ2-3; the D gene is possibly TRBD2 (5 bases). CDR1 and CDR2 from the germline V gene are PRHDT and FYEKMQ (reference sequence). The CDR3 is 13 residues long. V was pared by 8 bases and J by 8 bases, with 17 bases between. The CDR3: CASLGKRRGTQYF. The CDR3 DNA sequence: TGTGCCAGCCTCGGCAAGCGGCGAGGTACGCAGTATTTT.

This clonotype has ten or more counts. For the CDR3, the DNA is TGCAGCGTGTGGTGGCAGGGGTGGAACTATGGCTACACCTTC. Protein sequence: CSVWWQGWNYGYTF. The V gene is TRBV29-1, the J gene TRBJ1-2; D is perhaps TRBD1 (6 bases). The CDR3 runs 14 residues. Germline CDR1 is SQVTM and CDR2 is ANQGSEA. V was clipped by 6 bases and J by 2 bases, with 16 bases between them.

The table lists this clonotype with a few counts. The chain has TRBV9 and TRBJ2-7; 9 bases are shared with TRBD1. The CDR3 spans 15 residues. The germline CDR1 and CDR2 sequences are SGDLS and YYNGEE. After removal of 4 bases from V and 0 bases from J, the junction contained 5 bases not matched to a gene. CDR3 region: CASSTRQGVSYEQYF. In DNA form, the CDR3 reads TGTGCCAGCAGCACACGACAGGGGGTCTCCTACGAGCAGTACTTC.

This clonotype has more than one count but fewer than ten. The CDR3 loop is CASSSPGLAVDEQFF. CDR3 in DNA: TGTGCCAGCAGCTCACCGGGACTAGCTGTCGATGAGCAGTTCTTC. This rearrangement joins TRBV3-1 to TRBJ2-1; 9 positions match TRBD2. The CDR3 has 15 amino acids. The junction had 10 bases not matched to a gene; V was cut back by 5 bases and J by 8 bases. The germline V gene has CDR1 LGHDT and CDR2 YNNKEL (reference sequence).

This clonotype was seen at least ten times. This sequence joins TRBV10-3 and TRBJ2-3; 10 bases map to TRBD2. The J segment lost 1 base and the V segment lost 4 bases, leaving 2 bases of the junction unmatched. Germline CDR1 and CDR2: ENHRY and SYGVKD. This CDR3 region has 15 residues. The DNA of the CDR3 is TGTGCCATCAGTGGTACTAGCGGGGGCACAGATACGCAGTATTTT. Its translation: CAISGTSGGTDTQYF.

Many counts were recorded for this clonotype. The V call is TRBV7-6, the J call TRBJ1-5, with a possible D match to TRBD1 (5 bases). V gave up 0 bases and J gave up 7 bases, with 10 bases separating them. The CDR3 is 14 amino acids. Germline loops: CDR1 SGHVS, CDR2 FNYEAQ. This chain's CDR3 is CASSLAGQGQPQHF. The DNA for the CDR3 is TGTGCCAGCAGCTTAGCGGGCCAGGGCCAGCCCCAGCATTTT.

The chain employs TRBV12-3 or TRBV12-4 and TRBJ2-6, with D maybe TRBD2 (7 bases). The CDR3 sequence is 20 residues long. V was pared by 7 bases and J by 2 bases, with 27 bases between. The CDR3: CASTSSGGGSLIPGANVLTF. CDR3 in DNA: TGTGCCAGCACCTCCAGTGGGGGCGGGAGTCTTATCCCTGGGGCCAACGTCCTGACTTTC.

The V and J genes are TRBV28 and TRBJ2-1, with D perhaps being TRBD1 or TRBD2 (5 bases each). Germline CDR1 MDHEN, CDR2 SYDVKM. V gave up 6 bases and J gave up 6 bases, with 18 bases separating them. The CDR3 is 15 residues long. CDR3 amino acids: CASSPGTKVFNEQFF. As DNA, the CDR3 is TGTGCCAGCAGCCCCGGGACGAAGGTATTCAATGAGCAGTTCTTC.

This clonotype was observed many times. The rearrangement uses TRBV25-1 and TRBJ1-4; TRBD1 is a possible D gene (5 bases). V dropped 1 base and J dropped 8 bases, with 8 bases sitting between them. The germline V gene has CDR1 MGHDK and CDR2 SYGVNS. The CDR3 sequence is 13 residues long. CDR3 nucleotide sequence: TGTGCCAGCAGTGAATGGCGGGGCGAAAAACTGTTTTTT. Residues: CASSEWRGEKLFF. Based on the CDR3 plus reference TRBV25-1 and TRBJ1-4, the full variable domain is EADIYQTPRYLVIGTGKKITLECSQTMGHDKMYWYQQDPGMELHLIHYSYGVNSTEKGDLSSESTVSRIRTEHFPLTLESARPSHTSQYLCASSEWRGEKLFFGSGTQLSVL.

J is TRBJ2-3 and V is TRBV18, with D unclear. CDR3 length equals 16 residues. With 6 bases removed from V and 0 bases from J, the gap between germline ends came to 16 bases. From germline, CDR1 is KGHSH and CDR2 LQKENI. The CDR3 DNA reads as TGTGCCAGCTCTCGTAGCCAGCTCGGTAGCACAGATACGCAGTATTTT. It encodes CASSRSQLGSTDTQYF.

J is TRBJ2-2 and V is TRBV15; TRBD2 might be the D (6 bases). The CDR3 length is 20 residues. Per germline, CDR1 LNHNV and CDR2 YYDKDF (reference sequence). Trimming removed 3 bases from V and 1 base from J, with 24 bases in between. In DNA, the CDR3 is TGTGCCACCAGCAGTTTGAGCGGAATAGCGGCGTCCCTGAACACCGGGGAGCTGTTTTTT. Translation gives CATSSLSGIAASLNTGELFF. Drawing the rest from reference TRBV15 and TRBJ2-2, the complete variable domain is DAMVIQNPRYQVTQFGKPVTLSCSQTLNHNVMYWYQQKSSQAPKLLFHYYDKDFNNEADTPDNFQSRRPNTSFCFLDIRSPGLGDTAMYLCATSSLSGIAASLNTGELFFGEGSRLTVL.

This rearrangement joins TRBV24-1 to TRBJ1-1; TRBD1 aligns across 7 bases. CDR3 length: 12 residues. The trim removed 4 bases at V and 8 bases at J, leaving 3 bases unmatched. Looked up from germline, CDR1 is KGHDR and CDR2 is SFDVKD. The CDR3, as DNA: TGTGCCACCAGTGACGCGACAGGGGAAGCTTTCTTT. Translated, it gives CATSDATGEAFF.

This CDR3 is CSARGFLAGTYNEQFF. The CDR3 DNA is TGCAGTGCTAGAGGGTTTCTAGCGGGAACTTACAATGAGCAGTTCTTC. The chain has TRBV20-1 and TRBJ2-1; 9 bases map to TRBD2. This CDR3 has 16 amino acids. V lost 1 base, J lost 4 bases, and 8 bases stayed unmatched. Germline lookup yields CDR1 DFQATT and CDR2 SNEGSKA (reference sequence).

This clonotype was detected only a few times. The chain recombines TRBV20-1 with TRBJ1-1; D remains ambiguous. Trimming took off 2 bases at V and 1 base at J, with 5 bases between the two ends. CDR1 is DFQATT, CDR2 SNEGSKA, per germline (reference sequence). This CDR3 contains 12 residues. The CDR3 spells CSARPANTEAFF. In DNA form, the CDR3 reads TGCAGTGCTAGACCAGCGAACACTGAAGCTTTCTTT.

The chain uses TRBV6-5 and TRBJ2-7; D is unclear. The germline CDR1 and CDR2 sequences are MNHEY and SVGAGI. V was clipped by 0 bases and J by 3 bases, with 12 bases between them. The CDR3 loop spans 15 amino acids. The CDR3: CASSYSANQIYEQYF. CDR3 DNA: TGTGCCAGCAGTTACTCGGCCAACCAGATCTACGAGCAGTACTTC.

In its sample, this clonotype was seen many times. The chain uses TRBV20-1 and TRBJ2-2; 11 nucleotides agree with TRBD2. Germline V lookup: CDR1 DFQATT, CDR2 SNEGSKA (reference sequence). J lost 7 bases, V lost 6 bases, and 7 bases had no gene match. The CDR3 is 14 amino acids. The CDR3 sequence is CSALLAGEGGELFF. In DNA, the CDR3 is TGCAGTGCCCTACTAGCGGGAGAGGGCGGGGAGCTGTTTTTT.

Regarding this clonotype: It may be a read error: a sequence one base away is much more abundant. The rearrangement links TRBV7-2 to TRBJ2-1; possibly TRBD2 for D (5 bases). The CDR3 spans 16 residues. Germline CDR1 SGHTA, CDR2 FQGNSA. V lost 11 bases and J 6 bases, leaving 26 bases between the germline ends. CDR3 nucleotides: TGTGCCGGCAACCTTAAAAGCGGATCGAGGGTCAATGAGCAGTTCTTC. It codes for CAGNLKSGSRVNEQFF.

The chain uses TRBV25-1 and TRBJ1-1; no clear D. The CDR3 is made up of 14 amino acids. CDR1 MGHDK and CDR2 SYGVNS come from the germline V gene. Trimming pared 1 base from V and 1 base from J, leaving 7 bases between. CDR3 DNA: TGTGCCAGCAGTGAATTGGGGTCGAACACTGAAGCTTTCTTT. Residues: CASSELGSNTEAFF.

V usage is TRBV20-1 and J usage is TRBJ2-1; 10 positions agree with TRBD2. The V gene's germline CDR1 is DFQATT and CDR2 SNEGSKA (reference sequence). The J segment lost 3 bases and the V segment lost 1 base, leaving 6 bases of the junction unmatched. CDR3 length: 16 amino acids. The CDR3 DNA is TGCAGTGCTAGAGCGGATACTAGCGGGGACTACAATGAGCAGTTCTTC. The encoded protein is CSARADTSGDYNEQFF.

The chain combines TRBV4-1 with TRBJ2-2; D is unclear. Trimming took off 3 bases at V and 3 bases at J, with 14 bases between the two ends. Germline CDR1 is MGHRA and CDR2 is YSYEKL. The CDR3 totals 16 residues. The CDR3 here is CASSHPRGSYTGELFF. The CDR3 coding sequence is TGCGCCAGCAGCCACCCACGTGGCTCCTACACCGGGGAGCTGTTTTTT.